This TCR beta chain came from a study of shared clonotypes between healthy human individuals. About the research overall: Each donor had three CD4 naive, three CD4 memory, two CD8 naive and one CD8 memory plate.

This clone was found a few times. What it binds is not known. The input for sorted-subset replicate PCRs was around 0.2 ug DNA, tens of thousands of T cell genomes. Using immunoSEQ multiplex PCR, the repertoire was profiled, and TCRdb retains in-frame clones only, with some absent. The sample lists about a million clones, about 75% occurring once. Study conclusions and caveats: Relative to memory subsets, naive subsets generally showed larger estimated richness. Clonotypes which were not shared had lower generation probabilities than clonotypes that all four donors shared.

The sequence came from a man aged 18 to 30 in good health. The source material was memory CD4+ T cells sorted from blood. This sample's subset: CD45RA-negative fraction.

This CDR3 reads CASSLSTGTGGELFF. The CDR3 DNA reads as TGCGCCAGCAGCTTATCGACAGGGACGGGCGGGGAGCTGTTTTTT. The chain employs TRBV5-1 and TRBJ2-2, with 7 bases aligning to TRBD1. This CDR3 has 15 residues. The V and J ends lost 2 bases and 7 bases, in that order; junction bases with no gene match: 8. Germline assignment: CDR1 SGHRS and CDR2 YFSETQ.